The 31 T cell receptor beta chains listed next were all sequenced from one sample in a study of chemoradiotherapy in HPV16-positive cancers. Repertoires were generated with immunoSEQ multiplex PCR, while TCRdb's copy carries only in-frame clones and drops some. The sample lists some 28,000 clones; approximately 84% were seen once. The input for sequencing was blood, taken from a patient who underwent chemoradiotherapy. Receptors were obtained from a human donor with HPV-associated anogenital cancer.

J is TRBJ2-3 and V is TRBV5-6, with 7 bases identical to TRBD2. The CDR3 runs 17 residues. Germline V gives CDR1 SGHDT, CDR2 YYEEEE. J was trimmed by 0 bases and V by 2 bases; bases with no gene match: 9. CDR3 coding DNA: TGTGCCAGCAGCTTCTGGCGGGGGAGCACTAGCACAGATACGCAGTATTTT. This sequence encodes CASSFWRGSTSTDTQYF.

The rearrangement uses TRBV15 and TRBJ2-5; a possible D gene is TRBD2 (5 bases). Germline CDR1 and CDR2: LNHNV and YYDKDF (reference sequence). This CDR3 has 12 residues. V lost 1 base, J lost 5 bases, and 5 bases lay in between. CDR3 DNA sequence: TGTGCCACCAGCAGAGGAGGGGAGACCCAGTACTTC. Protein sequence: CATSRGGETQYF.

This chain joins TRBV5-6 and TRBJ1-3, with D maybe TRBD1 (5 bases). The ends were cut back, 2 bases at V and 1 base at J, with 13 bases in the middle. The CDR3 extends over 16 amino acids. CDR1 and CDR2 from the germline V gene are SGHDT and YYEEEE. CDR3 in DNA: TGTGCCAGCAGCTTACCCGGGACGGATTCTGGAAACACCATATATTTT. It yields the protein CASSLPGTDSGNTIYF.

The chain is built from TRBV9 and TRBJ1-5, with D possibly matching TRBD1 (5 bases). This CDR3 contains 14 residues. The germline V gene encodes CDR1 SGDLS and CDR2 YYNGEE. Trimming took 0 bases from V and 7 from J, leaving 11 bases between them. The CDR3 DNA reads TGTGCCAGCAGCGTAGGCGGGGGAGCGCAGCCCCAGCATTTT. Its protein product is CASSVGGGAQPQHF.

The rearrangement uses TRBV28 and TRBJ1-5; the match to TRBD1 covers 8 bases. CDR1 is MDHEN, CDR2 SYDVKM, per germline. Trimming removed 6 bases from V and 3 bases from J; junction bases left unmatched: 13. CDR3 size: 17 residues. The CDR3 DNA sequence: TGTGCCAGCAGCCCGTTAAAACAGGGGGTGACCAATCAGCCCCAGCATTTT. It specifies CASSPLKQGVTNQPQHF.

As DNA, the CDR3 is TGTGCCAGCAGTTTACCCCCTGACTTATTCGTTTGGTCACCCCTCCACTTT. Translated, it gives CASSLPPDLFVWSPLHF. This chain joins TRBV28 and TRBJ1-6, with unresolved D. CDR1 and CDR2 from the germline V gene are MDHEN and SYDVKM. Between the trimmed V and J ends, which lost 2 bases and 10 bases, there was a span of 21 bases. The CDR3 has 17 amino acids. The full variable domain, with the rest looked up from reference TRBV28 and TRBJ1-6, is DVKVTQSSRYLVKRTGEKVFLECVQDMDHENMFWYRQDPGLGLRLIYFSYDVKMKEKGDIPEGYSVSREKKERFSLILESASTNQTSMYLCASSLPPDLFVWSPLHFGNGTRLTVT.

The V and J genes are TRBV6-1 and TRBJ2-7; 11 bases map to TRBD1. V shed 5 bases, J shed 3 bases, and the junction held 6 bases outside the gene matches. CDR3 length: 15 amino acids. CDR1 and CDR2 (germline): MNHNS, SASEGT. CDR3 bases: TGTGCCAGCAGTCCCTCGGACAGGGGGCGCTACGAGCAGTACTTC. Amino acids: CASSPSDRGRYEQYF.

This clone was observed a few times. This sequence joins TRBV4-2 and TRBJ2-7, with TRBD2 matching 8 bases. V shed 4 bases, J shed 1 base, and the junction held 6 bases outside the gene matches. The CDR3 spans 15 residues. Germline CDR1 and CDR2: LGHNA and YNFKEQ. The CDR3 DNA follows: TGTGCCAGCAGCCCTTTAGCGGGGTTTTCCTACGAGCAGTACTTC. This encodes CASSPLAGFSYEQYF.

This rearrangement joins TRBV6-6 to TRBJ2-7; 9 bases map to TRBD1. V lost 6 bases and J lost 7; bases outside the gene matches: 10. CDR1 is MNHNY, CDR2 SVGAGI, per germline (reference sequence). The CDR3 is made up of 14 amino acids. CDR3 sequence reads: CASSHGTGYREQYF. CDR3 in DNA: TGTGCCAGCAGCCACGGGACAGGGTATAGGGAGCAGTACTTC.

The genes are TRBV5-1 and TRBJ2-1, with 9 bases aligning to TRBD2. V lost 4 bases, J lost 5 bases, and 16 bases stayed unmatched. The CDR3 length is 18 residues. Germline V lookup: CDR1 SGHRS, CDR2 YFSETQ. The CDR3 sequence is CASSRAGGLIPTDNEQFF. CDR3 nucleotide sequence: TGCGCCAGCAGCAGAGCGGGGGGACTCATTCCGACTGACAATGAGCAGTTCTTC.

The genes are TRBV5-5 and TRBJ1-6; no firm D call. Trimming stripped 3 bases from V and 5 bases from J, with 15 bases between. The CDR3 spans 16 residues. Per germline, CDR1 SGHKS and CDR2 YYEKEE (reference sequence). CDR3 in amino acids: CASSSLGSGNNSPLHF. For the CDR3, the DNA is TGTGCCAGCAGCTCGCTGGGGTCGGGAAATAATTCACCCCTCCACTTT.

The genes are TRBV5-1 and TRBJ2-3; D ambiguous. Trimming took off 4 bases at V and 0 bases at J, with 9 bases between the two ends. This CDR3 is built from 14 residues. CDR1 and CDR2 (germline): SGHRS, YFSETQ. The CDR3 loop is CASSLQSSTDTQYF. CDR3 nucleotides: TGCGCCAGCAGCCTCCAATCTAGCACAGATACGCAGTATTTT.

The V and J genes are TRBV5-1 and TRBJ1-4; the D gene is possibly TRBD1 (5 bases). Germline CDR1 reads SGHRS; CDR2 reads YFSETQ. V gave up 5 bases and J gave up 0 bases, with 14 bases separating them. This CDR3 contains 16 residues. The CDR3 loop is CASSPRTLATNEKLFF. The CDR3 DNA reads as TGCGCCAGCAGTCCGAGGACACTTGCAACTAATGAAAAACTGTTTTTT.

The chain carries TRBV7-7 and TRBJ2-3, with D perhaps matching TRBD1 (6 bases). From germline, CDR1 is SSHAT and CDR2 FNYEAQ (reference sequence). The CDR3 length is 15 residues. V was trimmed by 5 bases and J by 2 bases, leaving 14 bases between them. CDR3 in DNA: TGTGCCAGCAGCCCAGGGGCAGGCCCCACAGATACGCAGTATTTT. This gives the protein CASSPGAGPTDTQYF.

This clone showed up just once. This specimen includes other DNA sequences encoding the same CDR3. The rearrangement links TRBV5-1 to TRBJ2-1; TRBD1 matches 9 bases. V trimming: 4 bases; J trimming: 7 bases; junction bases outside the gene matches: 9. Germline V gene sequence: CDR1 SGHRS, CDR2 YFSETQ. This CDR3 has 15 residues. CDR3 DNA: TGCGCCAGCAGCCCTGGACAGGGGATGATAAATGAGCAGTTCTTC. It translates to CASSPGQGMINEQFF.

V usage is TRBV4-2 and J usage is TRBJ1-1; maybe TRBD1 (5 bases). Per the germline V gene, CDR1 is LGHNA and CDR2 is YNFKEQ. V was trimmed by 0 bases and J by 5 bases, leaving 10 bases between them. The CDR3 is 14 residues long. The CDR3 loop reads CASSQDGGVTEAFF. CDR3 DNA: TGTGCCAGCAGCCAAGATGGGGGGGTAACTGAAGCTTTCTTT.

This rearrangement joins TRBV20-1 to TRBJ1-5; TRBD1 is a possible D gene (5 bases). V lost 6 bases and J 12 bases, leaving 15 bases between the germline ends. CDR1 DFQATT and CDR2 SNEGSKA come from the germline V gene (reference sequence). The CDR3 has 11 amino acids. The chain's CDR3 is CSARGQVGQHF. CDR3 in DNA: TGCAGTGCAAGGGGCCAGGTAGGCCAGCATTTT.

The V and J genes are TRBV28 and TRBJ2-1; 8 positions agree with TRBD1. With 3 bases clipped from V and 10 bases from J, the junction kept 11 bases outside the gene matches. There are 15 residues in the CDR3. Germline V lookup: CDR1 MDHEN, CDR2 SYDVKM. Here the CDR3 reads CASSFVWQGAREQFF. Here the CDR3 DNA reads TGTGCCAGCAGTTTCGTCTGGCAGGGGGCTAGAGAGCAGTTCTTC.

This chain links TRBV11-2 with TRBJ2-2, with 9 bases aligning to TRBD1. CDR3 length: 17 amino acids. J was trimmed by 2 bases and V by 5 bases; bases with no gene match: 9. Germline CDR1 and CDR2: SGHAT and FQNNGV. The CDR3 bases are TGTGCCAGCAGCCTGAATAAACAGGGGGCAAACACCGGGGAGCTGTTTTTT. Translation: CASSLNKQGANTGELFF.

The CDR3 region has the DNA TGTGCCAGCAGTGACAGGAACACTGAAGCTTTCTTT. This codes for CASSDRNTEAFF. The chain uses TRBV2 and TRBJ1-1; D ambiguous. The ends were cut back, 3 bases at V and 1 base at J, with 3 bases in the middle. There are 12 residues in the CDR3. Germline V gene sequence: CDR1 SNHLY, CDR2 FYNNEI.

The chain couples TRBV5-1 to TRBJ1-1; possible D gene TRBD1, 6 bases. This CDR3 is 21 amino acids long. Trimming shortened V by 4 bases and J by 0 bases, and 31 bases separated the two germline ends. Germline CDR1 is SGHRS and CDR2 is YFSETQ. The CDR3 region is CASSPPASDQGFRTMNTEAFF. For the CDR3, the DNA is TGCGCCAGCAGCCCGCCGGCCTCTGACCAGGGGTTCAGAACCATGAACACTGAAGCTTTCTTT.

This chain's CDR3 is CASSASRQGAGEQYV. As DNA, the CDR3 is TGTGCCAGCAGTGCCTCCCGACAGGGGGCGGGAGAGCAGTACGTC. This chain uses TRBV28 with TRBJ2-7, with 10 bases that match TRBD1. After removal of 5 bases from V and 7 bases from J, the junction contained 11 bases not matched to a gene. The CDR3 runs 15 residues. CDR1 and CDR2 from the germline V gene are MDHEN and SYDVKM.

This sequence joins TRBV27 and TRBJ2-2; TRBD1 matches at 7 bases. CDR1 is MNHEY, CDR2 SMNVEV, per germline (reference sequence). Trimming took 3 bases from V and 0 from J; bases not matched to a gene: 1. The CDR3 loop spans 15 amino acids. The CDR3 is CASSFGTANTGELFF. The CDR3, as DNA: TGTGCCAGCAGTTTCGGGACAGCGAACACCGGGGAGCTGTTTTTT.

This clone occurred once. The CDR3 DNA sequence: TGCGCCAGCAGTCCCGGGACAACTGGAAACACCATATATTTT. Translation: CASSPGTTGNTIYF. The chain uses TRBV5-1 and TRBJ1-3; D perhaps matches TRBD1 (6 bases). This CDR3 region has 14 residues. Germline V CDR1 and CDR2: SGHRS, YFSETQ. V shed 5 bases and J shed 2 bases, with 11 bases lying between them.

This chain links TRBV6-1 with TRBJ2-3; 8 positions match TRBD2. This CDR3 has 17 residues. The junction had 7 bases not matched to a gene; V was cut back by 0 bases and J by 2 bases. Germline V lookup: CDR1 MNHNS, CDR2 SASEGT. CDR3 sequence reads: CASSEAGAGDITDTQYF. CDR3 nucleotide sequence: TGTGCCAGCAGTGAAGCTGGAGCGGGGGATATCACAGATACGCAGTATTTT.

V and J are TRBV7-6 and TRBJ1-1, with unresolved D. CDR1 is SGHVS, CDR2 FNYEAQ, per germline. The CDR3 totals 12 residues. Trimming removed 5 bases at V and 4 bases at J, with 8 bases between. In DNA form, the CDR3 reads TGTGCCAGCAGCCGAGAGCTCACTGAAGCTTTCTTT. Amino acid sequence: CASSRELTEAFF.

The chain carries TRBV9 and TRBJ2-5; D tentatively fits TRBD1 or TRBD2 (6 bases each). V shed 0 bases and J shed 5 bases, with 11 bases lying between them. There are 14 residues in the CDR3. CDR1 is SGDLS, CDR2 YYNGEE, per germline. CDR3 region: CASSVGGGRETQYF. The DNA for the CDR3 is TGTGCCAGCAGCGTAGGAGGGGGGCGGGAGACCCAGTACTTC. Looking up the rest from reference TRBV9 and TRBJ2-5 gives the full variable domain: DSGVTQTPKHLITATGQRVTLRCSPRSGDLSVYWYQQSLDQGLQFLIQYYNGEERAKGNILERFSAQQFPDLHSELNLSSLELGDSALYFCASSVGGGRETQYFGPGTRLLVL.

This clone was counted a single time. The J gene is TRBJ1-3, the V gene TRBV6-6; the D is unclear. The ends were cut back, 6 bases at V and 1 base at J, with 16 bases in the middle. Germline V CDR1 and CDR2: MNHNY, SVGAGI (reference sequence). The CDR3 has 16 amino acids. The CDR3 DNA is TGTGCCAGCAGACCTAAAAATCGATCTTCTGGAAACACCATATATTTT. Translated, it gives CASRPKNRSSGNTIYF.

V gene TRBV5-4 combines with J gene TRBJ2-7; D may be TRBD2 (5 bases). Germline lookup yields CDR1 SGHNT and CDR2 YYREEE (reference sequence). This CDR3 spans 14 amino acids. The V end was cut by 3 bases, the J end by 3 bases, with 13 bases between. CDR3 DNA: TGTGCCAGCAGCTGCAGGACTCACATCTACGAGCAGTACGTC. It encodes CASSCRTHIYEQYV.

This sequence joins TRBV6-1 and TRBJ2-5, with 16 bases that match TRBD2. This CDR3 region has 19 residues. V lost 3 bases and J lost 1; bases outside the gene matches: 8. The germline CDR1 and CDR2 sequences are MNHNS and SASEGT. This chain's CDR3 is CASSDLTGLAGGFQETQYF. The DNA of the CDR3 is TGTGCCAGCAGTGACCTTACGGGACTAGCGGGGGGGTTCCAAGAGACCCAGTACTTC.

In its sample, this clone was seen a few times. The genes are TRBV5-7 and TRBJ1-5; 9 bases agree with TRBD1. TRBV5-7 is an ORF, and what it does is uncertain. This CDR3 region has 16 residues. Trimming took 4 bases from V and 7 from J; bases not matched to a gene: 12. CDR3 residues: CASSAGQGLIWQPQHF. The CDR3 DNA follows: TGTGCCAGCAGCGCCGGACAGGGGTTGATTTGGCAGCCCCAGCATTTT.